A selection of T cell receptor beta chains follows, all from one sample in a study of blood T cell repertoires in COVID-19. Generated by immunoSEQ multiplex PCR, the TCRdb table keeps only in-frame clones and is missing some. The sample shows about 230,000 clones, 81% of them seen only once. The sequencing input was peripheral blood. These receptors were taken from a woman aged 80 or over with acute or convalescent COVID-19. Each CDR3 is given without its conserved first and last residue. Each record gives: V gene, CDR3 protein.

v_gene: TRBV2
CDR3aa: ASSRSGTGGDQPQH

v_gene: TRBV4-1
CDR3aa: ASSQGGVNTGELF

v_gene: TRBV5-1
CDR3aa: ASSLVGQGASTEAF

v_gene: TRBV4-1
CDR3aa: ASSQPDRGGYGYT

v_gene: TRBV5-1
CDR3aa: ASSLNGQGVEGYT

v_gene: TRBV11-1
CDR3aa: ASSPWTDSNEKLF

v_gene: TRBV24-1
CDR3aa: ATATRGSYEQY

v_gene: TRBV21-1
CDR3aa: ASRDKIRDRVNTGELF

v_gene: TRBV15
CDR3aa: ATAMDINSNQPQH

v_gene: TRBV4-1
CDR3aa: ASSQAQGYNEQF

v_gene: TRBV5-1
CDR3aa: ASSAGTGKTDTQY

v_gene: TRBV19
CDR3aa: ASSGTVNQPQH

v_gene: TRBV2
CDR3aa: ASTGGGNTIY

v_gene: TRBV3-1/TRBV3-2
CDR3aa: ASSPYVSNQPQH

v_gene: TRBV28
CDR3aa: ASSLISGGASNYGYT

v_gene: TRBV6-2/TRBV6-3
CDR3aa: ASSQSGTGDYEQY

v_gene: TRBV3-1/TRBV3-2
CDR3aa: ASSQDLPGSRRTGSYEQY